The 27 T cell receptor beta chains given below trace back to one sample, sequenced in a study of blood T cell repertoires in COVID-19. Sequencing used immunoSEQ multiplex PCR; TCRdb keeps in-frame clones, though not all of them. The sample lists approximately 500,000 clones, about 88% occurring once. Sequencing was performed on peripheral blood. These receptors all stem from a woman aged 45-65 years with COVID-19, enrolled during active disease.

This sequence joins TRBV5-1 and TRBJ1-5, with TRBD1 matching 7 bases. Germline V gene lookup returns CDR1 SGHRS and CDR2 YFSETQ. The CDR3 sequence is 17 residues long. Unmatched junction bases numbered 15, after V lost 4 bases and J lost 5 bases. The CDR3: CASSPKPISGGDQPQHF. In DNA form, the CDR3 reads TGCGCCAGCAGCCCTAAGCCCATCTCAGGGGGAGATCAGCCCCAGCATTTT.

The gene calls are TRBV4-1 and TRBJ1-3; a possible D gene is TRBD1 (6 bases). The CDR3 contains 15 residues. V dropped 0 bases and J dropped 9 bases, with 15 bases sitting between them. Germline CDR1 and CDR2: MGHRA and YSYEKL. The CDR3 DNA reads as TGCGCCAGCAGCCAAGATAAGAACCCAGGGGTCACCATATATTTT. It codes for CASSQDKNPGVTIYF.

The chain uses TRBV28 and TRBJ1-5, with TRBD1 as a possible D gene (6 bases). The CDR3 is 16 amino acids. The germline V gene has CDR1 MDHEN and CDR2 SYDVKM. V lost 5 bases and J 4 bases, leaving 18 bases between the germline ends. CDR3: CASSPLGQPRNQPQHF. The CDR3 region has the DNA TGTGCCAGCAGTCCACTAGGACAGCCCAGGAATCAGCCCCAGCATTTT.

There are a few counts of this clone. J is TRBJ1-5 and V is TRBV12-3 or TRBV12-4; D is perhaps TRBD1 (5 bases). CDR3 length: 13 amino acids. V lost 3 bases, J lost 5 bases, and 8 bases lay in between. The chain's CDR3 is CASSLGPDQPQHF. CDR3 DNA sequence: TGTGCCAGCAGTTTGGGGCCGGATCAGCCCCAGCATTTT.

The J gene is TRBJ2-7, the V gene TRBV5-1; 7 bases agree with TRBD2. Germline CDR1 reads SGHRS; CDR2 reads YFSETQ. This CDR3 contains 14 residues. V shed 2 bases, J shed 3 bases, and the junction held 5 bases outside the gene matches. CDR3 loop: CASSLSAGIYEQYF. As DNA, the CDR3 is TGCGCCAGCAGCTTATCAGCGGGGATCTACGAGCAGTACTTC.

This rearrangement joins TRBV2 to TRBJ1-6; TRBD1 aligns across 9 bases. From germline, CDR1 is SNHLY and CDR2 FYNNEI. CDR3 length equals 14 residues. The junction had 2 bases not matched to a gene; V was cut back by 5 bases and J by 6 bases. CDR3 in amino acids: CASSLTGGNSPLHF. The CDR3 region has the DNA TGTGCCAGCAGTTTGACAGGGGGTAATTCACCCCTCCACTTT.

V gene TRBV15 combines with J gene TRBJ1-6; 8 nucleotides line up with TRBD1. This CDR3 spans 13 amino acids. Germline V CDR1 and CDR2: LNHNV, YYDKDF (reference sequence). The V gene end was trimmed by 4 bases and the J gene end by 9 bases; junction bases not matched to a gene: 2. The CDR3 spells CATSIDRGSPLHF. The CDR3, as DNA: TGTGCCACCAGCATCGACAGGGGTTCACCCCTCCACTTT.

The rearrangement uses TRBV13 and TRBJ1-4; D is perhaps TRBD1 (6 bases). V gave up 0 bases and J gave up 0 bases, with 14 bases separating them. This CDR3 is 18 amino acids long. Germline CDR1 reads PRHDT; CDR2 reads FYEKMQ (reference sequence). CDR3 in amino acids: CASSLGRGGDSTNEKLFF. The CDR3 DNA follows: TGTGCCAGCAGCTTAGGCAGAGGGGGGGATTCAACTAATGAAAAACTGTTTTTT. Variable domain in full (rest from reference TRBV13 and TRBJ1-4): AAGVIQSPRHLIKEKRETATLKCYPIPRHDTVYWYQQGPGQDPQFLISFYEKMQSDKGSIPDRFSAQQFSDYHSELNMSSLELGDSALYFCASSLGRGGDSTNEKLFFGSGTQLSVL.

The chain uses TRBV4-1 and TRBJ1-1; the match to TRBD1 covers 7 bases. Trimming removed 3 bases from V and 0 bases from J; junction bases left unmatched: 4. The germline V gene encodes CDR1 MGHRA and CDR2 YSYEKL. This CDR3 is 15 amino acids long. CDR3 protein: CASSHMTGMNTEAFF. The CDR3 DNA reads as TGCGCCAGCAGCCACATGACAGGGATGAACACTGAAGCTTTCTTT.

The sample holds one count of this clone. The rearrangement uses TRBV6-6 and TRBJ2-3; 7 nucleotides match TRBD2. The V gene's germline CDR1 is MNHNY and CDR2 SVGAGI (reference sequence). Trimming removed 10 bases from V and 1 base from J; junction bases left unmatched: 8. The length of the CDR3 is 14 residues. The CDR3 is CATSVSGGTDTQYF. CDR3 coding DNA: TGTGCCACCTCGGTCAGCGGGGGCACAGATACGCAGTATTTT.

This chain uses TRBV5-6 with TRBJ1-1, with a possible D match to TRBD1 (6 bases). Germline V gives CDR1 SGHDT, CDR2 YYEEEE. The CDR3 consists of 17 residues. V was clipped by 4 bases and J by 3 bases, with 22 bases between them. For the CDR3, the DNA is TGTGCCAGCAGCACCGGGGGCCCTTTTGGGGGGGACACTGAAGCTTTCTTT. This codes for CASSTGGPFGGDTEAFF.

CDR3 region: CASSSGQNRVAGELFF. The DNA of the CDR3 is TGTGCCAGCAGCTCGGGACAAAACCGGGTGGCCGGGGAGCTGTTTTTT. The chain is built from TRBV7-2 and TRBJ2-2, with TRBD1 as a possible D gene (6 bases). The V end was cut by 4 bases, the J end by 6 bases, with 18 bases between. Germline loops: CDR1 SGHTA, CDR2 FQGNSA. The CDR3 totals 16 residues.

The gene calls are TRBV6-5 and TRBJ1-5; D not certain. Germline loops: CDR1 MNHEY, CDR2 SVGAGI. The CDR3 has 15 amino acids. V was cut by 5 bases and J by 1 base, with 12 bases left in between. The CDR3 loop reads CASSTPLRSNQPQHF. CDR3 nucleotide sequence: TGTGCCAGCAGTACGCCCCTTAGAAGCAATCAGCCCCAGCATTTT.

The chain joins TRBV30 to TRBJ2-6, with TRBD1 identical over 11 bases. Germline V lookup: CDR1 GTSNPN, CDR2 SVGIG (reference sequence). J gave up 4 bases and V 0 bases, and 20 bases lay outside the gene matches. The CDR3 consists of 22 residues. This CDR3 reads CAWSVLYSTSRDRGTGANVLTF. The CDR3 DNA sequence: TGTGCCTGGAGTGTACTATATTCTACGTCCCGGGACAGGGGGACGGGGGCCAACGTCCTGACTTTC. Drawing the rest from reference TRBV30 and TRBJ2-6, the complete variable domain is SQTIHQWPATLVQPVGSPLSLECTVEGTSNPNLYWYRQAAGRGLQLLFYSVGIGQISSEVPQNLSASRPQDRQFILSSKKLLLSDSGFYLCAWSVLYSTSRDRGTGANVLTFGAGSRLTVL.

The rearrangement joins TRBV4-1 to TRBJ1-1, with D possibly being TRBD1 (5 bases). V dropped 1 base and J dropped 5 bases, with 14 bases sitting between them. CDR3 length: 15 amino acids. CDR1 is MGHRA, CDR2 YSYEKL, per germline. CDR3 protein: CASSQVGTEGTEAFF. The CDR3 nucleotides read TGCGCCAGCAGCCAAGTTGGGACGGAGGGGACTGAAGCTTTCTTT.

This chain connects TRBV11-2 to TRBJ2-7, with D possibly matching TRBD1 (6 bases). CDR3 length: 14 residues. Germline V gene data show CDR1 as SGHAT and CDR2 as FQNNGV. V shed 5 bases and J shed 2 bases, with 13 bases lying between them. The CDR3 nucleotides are TGTGCCAGCAGCCAGTCCAGGGGTCCCTACGAGCAGTACTTC. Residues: CASSQSRGPYEQYF.

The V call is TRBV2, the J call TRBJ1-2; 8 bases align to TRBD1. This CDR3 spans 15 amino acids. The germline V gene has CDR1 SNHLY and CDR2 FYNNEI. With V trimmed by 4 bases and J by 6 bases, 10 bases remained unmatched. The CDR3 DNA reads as TGTGCCAGCAGTGCTGACAGGGGCCGAGGGCATGGCTACACCTTC. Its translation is CASSADRGRGHGYTF.

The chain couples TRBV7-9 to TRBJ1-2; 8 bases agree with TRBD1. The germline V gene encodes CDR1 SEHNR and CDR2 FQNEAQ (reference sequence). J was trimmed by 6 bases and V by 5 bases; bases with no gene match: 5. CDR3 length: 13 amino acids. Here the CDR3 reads CASSPRQGNGYTF. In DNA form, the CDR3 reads TGTGCCAGCAGCCCTAGACAGGGGAATGGCTACACCTTC.

The CDR3 here is CASSTGESGEQFF. The CDR3 DNA sequence: TGTGCCAGTAGTACTGGGGAGTCAGGTGAGCAGTTCTTC. The rearrangement uses TRBV19 and TRBJ2-1; possibly TRBD2 for D (5 bases). V was cut by 4 bases and J by 9 bases, with 13 bases left in between. Germline lookup yields CDR1 LNHDA and CDR2 SQIVND (reference sequence). This CDR3 is built from 13 residues.

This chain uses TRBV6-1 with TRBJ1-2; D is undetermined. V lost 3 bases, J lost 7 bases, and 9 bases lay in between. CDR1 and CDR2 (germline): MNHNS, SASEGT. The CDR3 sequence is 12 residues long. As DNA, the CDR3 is TGTGCCAGCAGTGACATGAGGGCTGGCTACACCTTC. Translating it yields CASSDMRAGYTF.

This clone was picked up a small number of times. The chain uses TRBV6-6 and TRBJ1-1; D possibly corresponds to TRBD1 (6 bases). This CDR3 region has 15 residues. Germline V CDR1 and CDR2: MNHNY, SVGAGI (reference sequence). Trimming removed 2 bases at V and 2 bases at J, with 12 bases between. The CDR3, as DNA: TGTGCCAGCAGTTACGGGACATCGCTTAACACTGAAGCTTTCTTT. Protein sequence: CASSYGTSLNTEAFF.

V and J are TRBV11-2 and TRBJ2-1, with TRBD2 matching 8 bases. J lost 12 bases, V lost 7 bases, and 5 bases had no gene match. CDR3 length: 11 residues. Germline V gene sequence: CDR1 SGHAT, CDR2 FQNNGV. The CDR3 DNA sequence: TGTGCCAGCACTGCGGGGGGCCCGCAGTTCTTC. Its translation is CASTAGGPQFF.

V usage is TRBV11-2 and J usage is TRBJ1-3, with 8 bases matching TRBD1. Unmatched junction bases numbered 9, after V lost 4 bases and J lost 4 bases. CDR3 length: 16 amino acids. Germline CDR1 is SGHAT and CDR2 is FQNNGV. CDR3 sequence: CASSSNPGGAGNTIYF. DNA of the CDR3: TGTGCCAGCAGCTCTAATCCAGGGGGCGCGGGAAACACCATATATTTT.

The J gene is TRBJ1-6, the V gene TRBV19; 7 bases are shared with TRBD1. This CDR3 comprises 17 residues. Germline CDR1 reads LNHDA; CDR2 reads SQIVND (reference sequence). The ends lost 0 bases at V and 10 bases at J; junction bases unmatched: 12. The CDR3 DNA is TGTGCCAGTAGTATAGACCTCATCGGGACAGTTGGCTCACCCCTCCACTTT. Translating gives CASSIDLIGTVGSPLHF.

CDR3 in amino acids: CASSFSGGSTDTQYF. CDR3 DNA sequence: TGTGCCAGCAGTTTTAGCGGGGGATCAACAGATACGCAGTATTTT. The rearrangement links TRBV5-8 to TRBJ2-3, with 9 bases fitting TRBD2. The CDR3 spans 15 residues. V shed 5 bases, J shed 3 bases, and the junction held 7 bases outside the gene matches. Germline assignment: CDR1 SGHTS and CDR2 YDEGEE.

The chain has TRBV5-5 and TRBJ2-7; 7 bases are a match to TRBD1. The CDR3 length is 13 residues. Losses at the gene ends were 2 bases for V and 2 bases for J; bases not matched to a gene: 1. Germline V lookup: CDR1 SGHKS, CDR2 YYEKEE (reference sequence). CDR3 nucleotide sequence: TGTGCCAGCAGCTTTCAGGGGGCCTACGAGCAGTACTTC. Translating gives CASSFQGAYEQYF. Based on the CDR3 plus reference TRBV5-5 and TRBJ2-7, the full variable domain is DAGVTQSPTHLIKTRGQQVTLRCSPISGHKSVSWYQQVLGQGPQFIFQYYEKEERGRGNFPDRFSARQFPNYSSELNVNALLLGDSALYLCASSFQGAYEQYFGPGTRLTVT.

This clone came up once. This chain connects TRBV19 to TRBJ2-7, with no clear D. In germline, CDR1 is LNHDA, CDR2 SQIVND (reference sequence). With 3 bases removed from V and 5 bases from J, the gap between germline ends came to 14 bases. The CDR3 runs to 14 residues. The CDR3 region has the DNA TGTGCCAGTAGTATGATACGAGGTTCCGACGAGCAGTACTTC. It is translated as CASSMIRGSDEQYF.